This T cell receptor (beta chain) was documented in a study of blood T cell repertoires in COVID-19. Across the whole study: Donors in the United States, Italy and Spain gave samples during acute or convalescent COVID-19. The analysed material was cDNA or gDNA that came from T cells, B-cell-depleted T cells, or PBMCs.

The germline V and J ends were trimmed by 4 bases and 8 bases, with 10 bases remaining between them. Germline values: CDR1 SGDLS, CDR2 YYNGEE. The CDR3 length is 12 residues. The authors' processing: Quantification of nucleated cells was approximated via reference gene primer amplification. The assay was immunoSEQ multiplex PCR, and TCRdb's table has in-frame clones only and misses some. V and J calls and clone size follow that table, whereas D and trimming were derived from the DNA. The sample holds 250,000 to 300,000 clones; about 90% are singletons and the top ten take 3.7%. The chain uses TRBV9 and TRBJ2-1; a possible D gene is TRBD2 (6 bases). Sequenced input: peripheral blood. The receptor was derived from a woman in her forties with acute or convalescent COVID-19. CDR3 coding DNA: TGTGCCAGCAGCCACACGGGGGATGAGCAGTTCTTC. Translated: CASSHTGDEQFF.